These 19 T cell receptor beta chains were sequenced from one sample in a study of blood T cell repertoires in COVID-19. Only in-frame clones appear in the TCRdb table, and some are missing; sequencing was by immunoSEQ multiplex PCR. The sample contains roughly 230,000 clones, 65% to 85% of which appear only once. The sequencing input was peripheral blood. These TCRs come from a middle-aged man with active or convalescent COVID-19.

This chain uses TRBV21-1 with TRBJ2-7; the tabulated D call, TRBD1, remains unverified against the DNA. TRBV21-1 constitutes a pseudogene. This CDR3 is built from 14 residues. The CDR3 region is CASTRGTGMYEQYF. As DNA, the CDR3 is TGTGCCAGCACCCGTGGGACAGGGATGTACGAGCAGTACTTC.

This chain links TRBV19 with TRBJ2-7; the match to TRBD2 covers 10 bases. Germline values: CDR1 LNHDA, CDR2 SQIVND (reference sequence). The length of the CDR3 is 14 residues. V trimming: 5 bases; J trimming: 7 bases; junction bases outside the gene matches: 8. As DNA, the CDR3 is TGTGCCAGTAGTCCGCTAGCGGGGGCGGGGGAGCAGTACTTC. Translation gives CASSPLAGAGEQYF.

The chain combines TRBV5-3 with TRBJ2-7; 7 nucleotides match TRBD1. TRBV5-3 is an open reading frame, and its role is uncertain. Losses at the gene ends were 4 bases for V and 4 bases for J; bases not matched to a gene: 14. This CDR3 contains 16 residues. CDR3 in DNA: TGTGCCAGAAGCCTTTCCGAACAGGGGATCAGGTACGAGCAGTACTTC. Residues: CARSLSEQGIRYEQYF.

The V gene is TRBV12-3 or TRBV12-4, the J gene TRBJ2-5; a possible D gene is TRBD2 (5 bases). The V end lost 5 bases, the J end lost 11 bases, and 18 bases lay between the germline ends. The CDR3 has 13 residues. The chain's CDR3 is CASSPSPEEQQYF. The CDR3 nucleotides are TGTGCCAGCAGTCCCTCCCCGGAGGAGCAGCAGTACTTC.

This rearrangement joins TRBV19 to TRBJ2-5, with a weak D call TRBD2 (6 bases). In germline, CDR1 is LNHDA, CDR2 SQIVND (reference sequence). Trimming removed 7 bases at V and 5 bases at J, with 17 bases between. This CDR3 has 14 residues. The CDR3 bases are TGTGCCAGTATCCCGACCCGGGGGTCGGAGACCCAGTACTTC. Its protein product is CASIPTRGSETQYF.

The V and J genes are TRBV19 and TRBJ2-1, with D unresolved. Germline CDR1 and CDR2: LNHDA and SQIVND (reference sequence). V lost 2 bases and J lost 9, with 8 bases in between. This CDR3 contains 12 residues. Written as DNA, the CDR3 is TGTGCCAGTAGTATACAGTTTTCTGAGCAGTTCTTC. Its translation is CASSIQFSEQFF. The complete variable domain, with remaining parts taken from reference TRBV19 and TRBJ2-1, reads DGGITQSPKYLFRKEGQNVTLSCEQNLNHDAMYWYRQDPGQGLRLIYYSQIVNDFQKGDIAEGYSVSREKKESFPLTVTSAQKNPTAFYLCASSIQFSEQFFGPGTRLTVL.

V gene TRBV7-9 combines with J gene TRBJ2-1; TRBD2 might be the D (6 bases). There are 17 residues in the CDR3. The germline V and J ends were trimmed by 1 base and 1 base, with 14 bases remaining between them. The germline gives CDR1 SEHNR, CDR2 FQNEAQ (reference sequence). CDR3 loop: CASSLEEGTVSYNEQFF. For the CDR3, the DNA is TGTGCCAGCAGCTTAGAGGAGGGGACGGTTTCCTACAATGAGCAGTTCTTC.

This chain links TRBV18 with TRBJ1-4; 8 bases match TRBD1. The junction had 1 base not matched to a gene; V was cut back by 4 bases and J by 6 bases. This CDR3 spans 13 amino acids. CDR1 KGHSH and CDR2 LQKENI come from the germline V gene. In DNA form, the CDR3 reads TGTGCCAGCTCACTGGGACAGGATGAAAAACTGTTTTTT. It specifies CASSLGQDEKLFF.

This clone has only one observation. V is TRBV4-1 and J is TRBJ1-4; the D is unclear. V was trimmed by 0 bases and J by 8 bases, leaving 19 bases between them. Germline V CDR1 and CDR2: MGHRA, YSYEKL. The CDR3 totals 17 residues. CDR3 sequence: CASSQDTGWRVGEKLFF. In nucleotides, the CDR3 is TGCGCCAGCAGCCAAGATACGGGATGGAGGGTGGGGGAAAAACTGTTTTTT.

This chain joins TRBV7-2 and TRBJ1-2; the D gene is possibly TRBD1 (6 bases). The germline V gene encodes CDR1 SGHTA and CDR2 FQGNSA. There are 17 residues in the CDR3. Trimming pared 1 base from V and 3 bases from J, leaving 18 bases between. CDR3 sequence: CASSLDGTFGGDYGYTF. CDR3 DNA sequence: TGTGCCAGCAGCTTAGATGGCACTTTTGGGGGCGACTATGGCTACACCTTC.

This clone was counted between two and nine times. The J gene is TRBJ2-7, the V gene TRBV19; 14 positions match TRBD2. The CDR3 runs to 15 residues. Germline-derived CDR1 and CDR2 are LNHDA and SQIVND (reference sequence). V dropped 6 bases and J dropped 3; count of bases not matched to a gene: 4. The CDR3 DNA follows: TGTGCCAGTAGGAGGACTAGCGGGGGGAGCTACGAGCAGTACTTC. The encoded protein is CASRRTSGGSYEQYF.

The V call is TRBV7-2, the J call TRBJ2-7, with D perhaps matching TRBD2 (6 bases). Looked up from germline, CDR1 is SGHTA and CDR2 is FQGNSA. The CDR3 sequence is 15 residues long. Trimming removed 1 base from V and 3 bases from J, with 13 bases in between. This chain's CDR3 is CASSLDASGVYEQYF. The CDR3 region has the DNA TGTGCCAGCAGCTTAGACGCCTCGGGGGTCTACGAGCAGTACTTC.

Of note for this clone: Relative to the germline gene, one junction end is altered; a read error may explain this. This rearrangement joins TRBV5-1 to TRBJ2-7, with 8 bases lining up with TRBD2. The CDR3 is 15 amino acids. Germline-derived CDR1 and CDR2 are SGHRS and YFSETQ. CDR3 DNA: TGCGCCAGCAGCTGGACGGCGGGGGGTTCCTCCGAGCAGTACTTC. It encodes CASSWTAGGSSEQYF.

This chain connects TRBV3-1 (or the pseudogene TRBV3-2) to TRBJ2-6; no definite D call. V shed 4 bases and J shed 2 bases, with 3 bases lying between them. The CDR3 has 13 residues. From germline, CDR1 is LGHDT and CDR2 YNNKEL (reference sequence). CDR3 DNA sequence: TGTGCCAGCAGCCCCACTGGGGCCAACGTCCTGACTTTC. Its protein is CASSPTGANVLTF.

The rearrangement uses TRBV25-1 and TRBJ1-5, with 7 bases fitting TRBD1. CDR1 is MGHDK, CDR2 SYGVNS, per germline. The CDR3 consists of 14 residues. Trimming cost V 6 bases and J 1 base; bases outside gene matches: 3. The CDR3 region has the DNA TGTGCCAGCAGGGGGACAGAGAGCAATCAGCCCCAGCATTTT. Encoded protein: CASRGTESNQPQHF.

V is TRBV3-1 (or the pseudogene TRBV3-2) and J is TRBJ1-5; the match to TRBD1 covers 10 bases. This CDR3 is built from 19 residues. The germline V gene has CDR1 LGHDT and CDR2 YNNKEL (reference sequence). Losses at the gene ends were 4 bases for V and 0 bases for J; bases not matched to a gene: 12. The CDR3 reads CASSPRDRGFRGSNQPQHF. CDR3 nucleotide sequence: TGTGCCAGCAGCCCCCGGGACAGGGGATTCCGGGGTAGCAATCAGCCCCAGCATTTT.

This clone was recorded only once. The chain is built from TRBV28 and TRBJ1-3; D unresolved. Germline V gene data show CDR1 as MDHEN and CDR2 as SYDVKM. This CDR3 comprises 17 residues. Trimming removed 4 bases from V and 4 bases from J, with 20 bases in between. CDR3 sequence (DNA): TGTGCCAGCAGTTCTATACTGGGCCTCCCGGGAGGAAACACCATATATTTT. Translation: CASSSILGLPGGNTIYF. Full variable domain (missing parts from reference TRBV28 and TRBJ1-3): DVKVTQSSRYLVKRTGEKVFLECVQDMDHENMFWYRQDPGLGLRLIYFSYDVKMKEKGDIPEGYSVSREKKERFSLILESASTNQTSMYLCASSSILGLPGGNTIYFGEGSWLTVV.

The rearrangement uses TRBV5-4 and TRBJ2-7; perhaps TRBD1 as D (6 bases). Trimming left V 0 bases short and J 5 bases short, with 12 bases between. Germline V gene lookup returns CDR1 SGHNT and CDR2 YYREEE (reference sequence). The CDR3 extends over 14 amino acids. The CDR3 coding sequence is TGTGCCAGCAGCTTGGGGACAGAGCCCAACGAGCAGTACTTC. It specifies CASSLGTEPNEQYF.

The table lists this clone with a few counts. J is TRBJ1-1 and V is TRBV28; 8 bases align to TRBD1. With 6 bases clipped from V and 2 bases from J, the junction kept 5 bases outside the gene matches. The germline CDR1 and CDR2 sequences are MDHEN and SYDVKM. There are 14 residues in the CDR3. CDR3 sequence (DNA): TGTGCCAGCAGGCCCCAGGGGGCTAACACTGAAGCTTTCTTT. It translates to CASRPQGANTEAFF.